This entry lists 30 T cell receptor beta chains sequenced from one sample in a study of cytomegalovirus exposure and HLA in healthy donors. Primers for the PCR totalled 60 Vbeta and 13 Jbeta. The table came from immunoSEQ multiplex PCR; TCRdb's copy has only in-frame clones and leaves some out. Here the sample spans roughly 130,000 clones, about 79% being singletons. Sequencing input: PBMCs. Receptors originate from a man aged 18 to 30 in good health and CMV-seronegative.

This CDR3 is CASSPYSQGTSTDTQYF. The CDR3, as DNA: TGTGCCAGCAGTCCCTATTCACAGGGCACAAGCACAGATACGCAGTATTTT. The rearrangement links TRBV25-1 to TRBJ2-3, with D perhaps TRBD1 (6 bases). Germline assignment: CDR1 MGHDK and CDR2 SYGVNS. V was pared by 5 bases and J by 0 bases, with 18 bases between. The CDR3 spans 17 residues.

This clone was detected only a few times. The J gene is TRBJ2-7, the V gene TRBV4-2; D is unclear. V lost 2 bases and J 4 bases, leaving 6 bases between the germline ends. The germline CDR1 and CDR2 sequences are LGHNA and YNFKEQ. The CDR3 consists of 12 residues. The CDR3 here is CASSQFSYEQYF. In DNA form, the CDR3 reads TGTGCCAGCAGCCAATTCAGTTACGAGCAGTACTTC.

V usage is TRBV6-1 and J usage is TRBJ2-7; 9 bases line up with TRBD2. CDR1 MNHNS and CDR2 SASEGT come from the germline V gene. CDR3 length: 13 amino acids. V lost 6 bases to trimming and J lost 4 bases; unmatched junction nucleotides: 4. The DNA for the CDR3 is TGTGCCAGCAGGCTAGCGGGGACTTACGAGCAGTACTTC. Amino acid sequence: CASRLAGTYEQYF.

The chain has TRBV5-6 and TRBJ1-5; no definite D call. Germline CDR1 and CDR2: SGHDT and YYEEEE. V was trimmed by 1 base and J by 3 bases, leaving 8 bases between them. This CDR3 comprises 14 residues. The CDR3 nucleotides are TGTGCCAGCAGCTTGTCCAACTACAATCAGCCCCAGCATTTT. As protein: CASSLSNYNQPQHF.

The CDR3 region is CASSSQGTQYF. CDR3 coding DNA: TGTGCCAGCAGCTCACAGGGGACGCAGTATTTT. The gene calls are TRBV5-6 and TRBJ2-3, with 7 bases identical to TRBD1. CDR1 is SGHDT and CDR2 is YYEEEE in the germline V gene. Trimming took 3 bases from V and 9 from J; bases not matched to a gene: 1. The CDR3 has 11 amino acids. Full variable domain (rest looked up from reference TRBV5-6 and TRBJ2-3): DAGVTQSPTHLIKTRGQQVTLRCSPKSGHDTVSWYQQALGQGPQFIFQYYEEEERQRGNFPDRFSGHQFPNYSSELNVNALLLGDSALYLCASSSQGTQYFGPGTRLTVL.

The CDR3 protein is CASSIDGGGSWRSNQPQHF. CDR3 DNA sequence: TGTGCCAGTAGTATAGACGGGGGGGGCAGTTGGAGAAGCAATCAGCCCCAGCATTTT. This sequence joins TRBV19 and TRBJ1-5; D possibly corresponds to TRBD1 (6 bases). Germline V CDR1 and CDR2: LNHDA, SQIVND (reference sequence). V lost 0 bases and J 1 base, leaving 19 bases between the germline ends. The CDR3 is 19 amino acids.

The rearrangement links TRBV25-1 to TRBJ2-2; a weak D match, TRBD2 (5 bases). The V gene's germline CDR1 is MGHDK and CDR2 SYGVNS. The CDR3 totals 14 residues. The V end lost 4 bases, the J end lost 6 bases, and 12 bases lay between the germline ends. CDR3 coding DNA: TGTGCCAGCAGTGGGGGTTTGAGGGCCGGGGAGCTGTTTTTT. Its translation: CASSGGLRAGELFF.

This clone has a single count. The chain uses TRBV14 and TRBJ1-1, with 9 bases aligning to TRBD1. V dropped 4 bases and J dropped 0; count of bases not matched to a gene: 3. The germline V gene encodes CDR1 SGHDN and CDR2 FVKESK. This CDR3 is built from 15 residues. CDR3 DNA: TGTGCCAGCAGCCTACAGGGGGCCTTGAACACTGAAGCTTTCTTT. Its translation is CASSLQGALNTEAFF.

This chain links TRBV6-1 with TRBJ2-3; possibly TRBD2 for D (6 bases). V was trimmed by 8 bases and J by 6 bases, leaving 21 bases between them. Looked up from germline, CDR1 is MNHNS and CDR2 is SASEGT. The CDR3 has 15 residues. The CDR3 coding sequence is TGTGCCAGCTTCGGCGAGCGGGCGATTTCCGATACGCAGTATTTT. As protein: CASFGERAISDTQYF.

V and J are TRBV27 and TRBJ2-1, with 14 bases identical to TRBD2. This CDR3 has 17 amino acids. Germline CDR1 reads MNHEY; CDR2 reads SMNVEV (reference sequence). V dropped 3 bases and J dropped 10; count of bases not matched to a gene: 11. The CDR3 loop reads CASSLESGLAGAQEQFF. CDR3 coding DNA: TGTGCCAGCAGTTTGGAATCGGGACTAGCGGGAGCCCAAGAGCAGTTCTTC.

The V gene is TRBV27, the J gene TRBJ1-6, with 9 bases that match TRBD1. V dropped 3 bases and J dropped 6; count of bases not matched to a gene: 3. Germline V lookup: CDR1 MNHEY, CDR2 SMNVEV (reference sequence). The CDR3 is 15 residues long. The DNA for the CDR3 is TGTGCCAGCAGTTTGGGACAGGGTTCTAATTCACCCCTCCACTTT. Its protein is CASSLGQGSNSPLHF.

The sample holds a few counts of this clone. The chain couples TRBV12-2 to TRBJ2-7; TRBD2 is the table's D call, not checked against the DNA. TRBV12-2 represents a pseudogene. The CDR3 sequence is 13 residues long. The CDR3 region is CASRARGAHEQYV. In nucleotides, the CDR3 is TGTGCAAGTCGCGCTCGGGGGGCACACGAGCAGTACGTC.

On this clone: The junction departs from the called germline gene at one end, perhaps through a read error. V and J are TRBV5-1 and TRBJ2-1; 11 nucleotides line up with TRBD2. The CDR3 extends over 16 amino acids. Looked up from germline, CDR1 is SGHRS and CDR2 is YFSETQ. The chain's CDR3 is CASRLGLAGGYNEQFF. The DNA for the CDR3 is TGCGCCAGCAGATTGGGGCTAGCGGGAGGCTACAATGAGCAGTTCTTC.

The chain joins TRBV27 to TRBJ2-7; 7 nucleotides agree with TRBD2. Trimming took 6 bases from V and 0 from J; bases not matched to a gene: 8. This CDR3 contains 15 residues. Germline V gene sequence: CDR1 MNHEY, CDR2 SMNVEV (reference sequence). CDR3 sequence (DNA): TGTGCCAGCAGCTACGGGGCTAGCGGCTCCTACGAGCAGTACGTC. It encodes CASSYGASGSYEQYV.

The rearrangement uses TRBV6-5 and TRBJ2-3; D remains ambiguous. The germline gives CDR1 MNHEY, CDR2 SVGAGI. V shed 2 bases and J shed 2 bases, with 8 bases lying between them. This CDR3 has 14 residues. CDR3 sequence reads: CASSYRIDTDTQYF. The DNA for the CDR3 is TGTGCCAGCAGTTACAGAATAGACACAGATACGCAGTATTTT.

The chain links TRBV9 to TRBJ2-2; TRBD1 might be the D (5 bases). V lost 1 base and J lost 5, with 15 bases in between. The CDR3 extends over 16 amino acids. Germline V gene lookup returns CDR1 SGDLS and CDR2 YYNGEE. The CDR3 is CASSVRTSPFTGELFF. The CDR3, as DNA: TGTGCCAGCAGCGTAAGGACAAGCCCTTTTACCGGGGAGCTGTTTTTT.

The CDR3, as DNA: TGTGCCAGAAGCTTAGGGGGCTACGAGCAGTACGTC. Translating it yields CARSLGGYEQYV. The chain links TRBV5-3 to TRBJ2-7; D might be TRBD1 (6 bases). TRBV5-3 is identified as an open reading frame with a role that is uncertain. The V and J ends lost 2 bases and 3 bases respectively, with 6 bases between them. CDR3 length: 12 residues.

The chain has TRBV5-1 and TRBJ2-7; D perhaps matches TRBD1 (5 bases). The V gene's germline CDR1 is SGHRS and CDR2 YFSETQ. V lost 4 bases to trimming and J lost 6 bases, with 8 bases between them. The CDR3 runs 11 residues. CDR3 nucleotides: TGCGCCAGCAGCCTCGACAGCGAGCAGTACTTC. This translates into CASSLDSEQYF.

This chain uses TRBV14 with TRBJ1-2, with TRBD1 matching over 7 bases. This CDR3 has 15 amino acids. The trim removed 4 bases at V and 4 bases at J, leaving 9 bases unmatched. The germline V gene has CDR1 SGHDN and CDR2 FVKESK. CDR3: CASSPYPGTVYGYTF. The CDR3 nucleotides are TGTGCCAGCAGCCCCTACCCCGGGACAGTCTATGGCTACACCTTC. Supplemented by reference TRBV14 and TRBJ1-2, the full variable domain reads EAGVTQFPSHSVIEKGQTVTLRCDPISGHDNLYWYRRVMGKEIKFLLHFVKESKQDESGMPNNRFLAERTGGTYSTLKVQPAELEDSGVYFCASSPYPGTVYGYTFGSGTRLTVV.

The CDR3 coding sequence is TGTGCCAGTAAGGGGTCACTAGCGGGAGTTCGGACAGATACGCAGTATTTT. Its translation: CASKGSLAGVRTDTQYF. The chain couples TRBV19 to TRBJ2-3; 11 bases map to TRBD2. V lost 7 bases to trimming and J lost 3 bases; unmatched junction nucleotides: 12. The germline V gene encodes CDR1 LNHDA and CDR2 SQIVND (reference sequence). The length of the CDR3 is 17 residues.

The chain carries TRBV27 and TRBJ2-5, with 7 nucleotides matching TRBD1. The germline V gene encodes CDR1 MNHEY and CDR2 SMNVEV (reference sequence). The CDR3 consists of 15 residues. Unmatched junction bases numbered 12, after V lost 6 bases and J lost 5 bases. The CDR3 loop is CASSRTPDRRETQYF. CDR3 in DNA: TGTGCCAGCAGCCGAACTCCGGACAGGCGGGAGACCCAGTACTTC.

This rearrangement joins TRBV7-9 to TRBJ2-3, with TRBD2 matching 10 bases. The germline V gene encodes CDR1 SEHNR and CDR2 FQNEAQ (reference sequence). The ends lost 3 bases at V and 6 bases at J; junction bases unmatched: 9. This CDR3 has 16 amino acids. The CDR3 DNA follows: TGTGCCAGCAGCTTGCCGGGACTAGCGAAGGGGGATACGCAGTATTTT. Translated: CASSLPGLAKGDTQYF. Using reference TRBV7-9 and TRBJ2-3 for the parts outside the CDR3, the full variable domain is DTGVSQNPRHKITKRGQNVTFRCDPISEHNRLYWYRQTLGQGPEFLTYFQNEAQLEKSRLLSDRFSAERPKGSFSTLEIQRTEQGDSAMYLCASSLPGLAKGDTQYFGPGTRLTVL.

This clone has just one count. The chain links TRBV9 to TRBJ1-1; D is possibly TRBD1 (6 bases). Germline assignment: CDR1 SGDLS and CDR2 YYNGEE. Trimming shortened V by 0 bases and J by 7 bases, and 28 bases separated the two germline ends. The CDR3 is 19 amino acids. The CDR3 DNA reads TGTGCCAGCAGCGTAGGTGGTCGGGGGGGCGTTAAATTCGGGGATGAAGCTTTCTTT. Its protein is CASSVGGRGGVKFGDEAFF.

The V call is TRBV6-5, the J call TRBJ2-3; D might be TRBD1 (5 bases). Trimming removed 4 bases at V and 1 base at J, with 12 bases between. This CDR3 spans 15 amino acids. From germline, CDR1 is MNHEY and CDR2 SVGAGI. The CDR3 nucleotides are TGTGCCAGCAGTTTCGGAGTAGGGGGCACAGATACGCAGTATTTT. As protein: CASSFGVGGTDTQYF.

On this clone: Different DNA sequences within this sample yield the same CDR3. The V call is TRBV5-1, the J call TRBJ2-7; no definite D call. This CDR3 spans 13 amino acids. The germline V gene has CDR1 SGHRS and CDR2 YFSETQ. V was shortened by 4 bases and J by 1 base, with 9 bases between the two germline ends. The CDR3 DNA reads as TGCGCCAGCAGCCCGACTGAGTCCTACGAGCAGTACTTC. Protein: CASSPTESYEQYF.

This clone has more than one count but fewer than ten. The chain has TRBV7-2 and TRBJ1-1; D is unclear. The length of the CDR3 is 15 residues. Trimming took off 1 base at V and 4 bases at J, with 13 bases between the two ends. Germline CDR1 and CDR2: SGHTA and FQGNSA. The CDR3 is CASSLGTGFGTEAFF. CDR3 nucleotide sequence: TGTGCCAGCAGCTTAGGGACTGGTTTTGGCACTGAAGCTTTCTTT. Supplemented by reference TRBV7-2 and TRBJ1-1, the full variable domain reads GAGVSQSPSNKVTEKGKDVELRCDPISGHTALYWYRQSLGQGLEFLIYFQGNSAPDKSGLPSDRFSAERTGGSVSTLTIQRTQQEDSAVYLCASSLGTGFGTEAFFGQGTRLTVV.

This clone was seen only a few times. CDR3 region: CASSESGTGDCTF. In DNA form, the CDR3 reads TGCGCCAGCAGTGAGTCCGGGACAGGGGATTGCACCTTC. The rearrangement joins TRBV10-2 to TRBJ1-2; 10 bases line up with TRBD1. CDR3 length: 13 amino acids. V was clipped by 0 bases and J by 13 bases; unmatched bases: 5. Per germline, CDR1 WSHSY and CDR2 SAAADI.

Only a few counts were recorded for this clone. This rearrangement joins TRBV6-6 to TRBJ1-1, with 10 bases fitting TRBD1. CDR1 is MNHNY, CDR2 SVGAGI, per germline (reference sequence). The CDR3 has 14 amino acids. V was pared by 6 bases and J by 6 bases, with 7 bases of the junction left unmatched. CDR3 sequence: CASSPRQGASEAFF. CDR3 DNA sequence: TGTGCCAGCAGCCCACGACAGGGGGCCTCTGAAGCTTTCTTT.

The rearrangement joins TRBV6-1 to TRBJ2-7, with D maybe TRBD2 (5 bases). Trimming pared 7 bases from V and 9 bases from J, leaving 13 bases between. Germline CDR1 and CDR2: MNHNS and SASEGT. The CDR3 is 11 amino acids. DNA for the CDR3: TGTGCCAGCAACGACTACAATCGGCAGTACTTC. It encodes CASNDYNRQYF.

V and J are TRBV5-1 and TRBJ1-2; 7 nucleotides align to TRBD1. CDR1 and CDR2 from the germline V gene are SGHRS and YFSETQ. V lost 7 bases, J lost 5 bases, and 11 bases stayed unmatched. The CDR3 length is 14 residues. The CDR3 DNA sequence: TGCGCCAGCCGCATGACGGGACAGTTATATGGCTACACCTTC. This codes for CASRMTGQLYGYTF.